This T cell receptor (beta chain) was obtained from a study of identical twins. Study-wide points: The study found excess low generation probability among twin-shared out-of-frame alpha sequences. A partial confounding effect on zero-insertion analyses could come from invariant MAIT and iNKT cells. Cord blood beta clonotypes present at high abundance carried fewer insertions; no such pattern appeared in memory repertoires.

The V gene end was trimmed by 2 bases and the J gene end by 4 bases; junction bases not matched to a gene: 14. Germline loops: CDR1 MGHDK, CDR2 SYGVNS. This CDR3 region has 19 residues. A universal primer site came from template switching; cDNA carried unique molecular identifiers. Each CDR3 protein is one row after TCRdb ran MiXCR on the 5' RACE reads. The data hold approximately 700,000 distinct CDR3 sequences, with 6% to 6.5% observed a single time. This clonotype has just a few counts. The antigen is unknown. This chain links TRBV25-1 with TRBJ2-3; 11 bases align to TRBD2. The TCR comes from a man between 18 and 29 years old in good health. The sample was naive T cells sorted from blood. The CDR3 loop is CASSEIAGGPHVMADTQYF. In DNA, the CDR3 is TGTGCCAGCAGTGAAATAGCGGGAGGGCCCCACGTAATGGCAGATACGCAGTATTTT.